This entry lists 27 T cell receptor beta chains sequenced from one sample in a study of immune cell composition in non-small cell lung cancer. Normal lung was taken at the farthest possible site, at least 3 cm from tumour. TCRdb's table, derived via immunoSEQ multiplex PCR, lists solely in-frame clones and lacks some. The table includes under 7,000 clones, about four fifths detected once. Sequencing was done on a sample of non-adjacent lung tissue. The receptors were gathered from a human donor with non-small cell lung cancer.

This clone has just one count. The CDR3 here is CASSTSPGRLEAFF. DNA of the CDR3: TGTGCCAGTAGTACCTCGCCAGGGCGGCTTGAAGCTTTCTTT. The V gene is TRBV19, the J gene TRBJ1-1, with a tentative D call TRBD1 (5 bases). Trimming removed 4 bases at V and 7 bases at J, with 16 bases between. CDR1 and CDR2 (germline): LNHDA, SQIVND (reference sequence). There are 14 residues in the CDR3.

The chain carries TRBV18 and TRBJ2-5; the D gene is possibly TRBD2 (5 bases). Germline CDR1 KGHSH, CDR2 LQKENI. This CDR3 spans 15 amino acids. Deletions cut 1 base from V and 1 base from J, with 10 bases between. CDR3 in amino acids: CASSPRLGSQETQYF. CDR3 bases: TGTGCCAGCTCACCACGTCTAGGGAGCCAAGAGACCCAGTACTTC.

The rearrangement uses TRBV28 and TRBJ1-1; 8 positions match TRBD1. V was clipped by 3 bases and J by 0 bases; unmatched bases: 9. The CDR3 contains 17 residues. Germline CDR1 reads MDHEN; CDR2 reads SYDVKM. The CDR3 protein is CASSFIAGGDMNTEAFF. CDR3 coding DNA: TGTGCCAGCAGTTTCATAGCAGGGGGCGACATGAACACTGAAGCTTTCTTT.

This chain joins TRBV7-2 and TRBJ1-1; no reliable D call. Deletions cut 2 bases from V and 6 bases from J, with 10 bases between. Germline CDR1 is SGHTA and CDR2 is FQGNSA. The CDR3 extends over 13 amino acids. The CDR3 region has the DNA TGTGCCAGCAGCTTAAGGTCGCGGGCTGAAGCTTTCTTT. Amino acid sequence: CASSLRSRAEAFF.

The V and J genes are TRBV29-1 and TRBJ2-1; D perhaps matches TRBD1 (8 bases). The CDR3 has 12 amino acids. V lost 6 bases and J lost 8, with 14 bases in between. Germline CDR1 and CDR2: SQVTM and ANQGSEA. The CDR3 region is CSVTGGGYEQFF. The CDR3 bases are TGCAGCGTCACAGGGGGGGGCTATGAGCAGTTCTTC.

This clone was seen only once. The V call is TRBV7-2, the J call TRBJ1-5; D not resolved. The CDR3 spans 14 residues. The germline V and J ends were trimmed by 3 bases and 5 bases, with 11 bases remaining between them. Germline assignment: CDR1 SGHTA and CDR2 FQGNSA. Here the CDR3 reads CASSFYSGDQPQHF. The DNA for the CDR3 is TGTGCCAGCAGCTTCTACAGCGGGGATCAGCCCCAGCATTTT.

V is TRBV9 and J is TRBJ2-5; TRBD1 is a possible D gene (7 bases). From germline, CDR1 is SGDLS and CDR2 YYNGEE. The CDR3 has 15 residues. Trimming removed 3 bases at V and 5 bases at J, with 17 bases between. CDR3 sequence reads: CASSGSGGMAETQYF. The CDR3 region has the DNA TGTGCCAGCAGCGGTTCAGGGGGGATGGCGGAGACCCAGTACTTC.

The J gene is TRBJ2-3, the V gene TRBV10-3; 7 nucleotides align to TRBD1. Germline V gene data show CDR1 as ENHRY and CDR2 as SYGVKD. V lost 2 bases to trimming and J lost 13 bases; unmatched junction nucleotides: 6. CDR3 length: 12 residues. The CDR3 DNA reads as TGTGCCATCAGTGAGGGGCAGGGGGATAAGTATTTT. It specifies CAISEGQGDKYF.

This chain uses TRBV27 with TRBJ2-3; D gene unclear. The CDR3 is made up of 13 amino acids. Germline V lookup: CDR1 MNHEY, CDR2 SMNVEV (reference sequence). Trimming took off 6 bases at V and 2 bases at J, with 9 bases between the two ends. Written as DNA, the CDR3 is TGTGCCAGCAGCCATCGCGTCACAGATACGCAGTATTTT. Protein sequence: CASSHRVTDTQYF.

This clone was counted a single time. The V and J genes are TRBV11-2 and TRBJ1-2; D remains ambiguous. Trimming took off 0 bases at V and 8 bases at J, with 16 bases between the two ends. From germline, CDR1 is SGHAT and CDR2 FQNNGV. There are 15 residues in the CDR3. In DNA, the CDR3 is TGTGCCAGCAGCTTAGAGTTGGAGCCAAGAACCGGCTACACCTTC. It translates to CASSLELEPRTGYTF.

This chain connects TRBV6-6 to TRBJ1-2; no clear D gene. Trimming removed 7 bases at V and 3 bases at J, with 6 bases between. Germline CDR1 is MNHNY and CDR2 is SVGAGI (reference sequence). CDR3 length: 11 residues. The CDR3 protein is CASTSDYGYTF. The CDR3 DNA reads TGTGCCAGCACCTCGGACTATGGCTACACCTTC.

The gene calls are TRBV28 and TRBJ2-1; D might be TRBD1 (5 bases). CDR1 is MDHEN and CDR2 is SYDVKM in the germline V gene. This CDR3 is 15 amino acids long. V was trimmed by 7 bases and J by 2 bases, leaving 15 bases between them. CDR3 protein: CASTIGRGTYNEQFF. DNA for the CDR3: TGTGCCAGCACCATTGGTAGGGGAACCTACAATGAGCAGTTCTTC.

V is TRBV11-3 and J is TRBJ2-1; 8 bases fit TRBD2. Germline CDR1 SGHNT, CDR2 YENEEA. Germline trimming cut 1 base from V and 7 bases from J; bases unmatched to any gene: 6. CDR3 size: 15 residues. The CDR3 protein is CASSLGGLAGNEQFF. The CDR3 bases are TGTGCCAGCAGCTTAGGTGGTTTAGCGGGAAATGAGCAGTTCTTC. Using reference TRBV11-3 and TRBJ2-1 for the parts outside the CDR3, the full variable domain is EAGVVQSPRYKIIEKKQPVAFWCNPISGHNTLYWYLQNLGQGPELLIRYENEEAVDDSQLPKDRFSAERLKGVDSTLKIQPAELGDSAVYLCASSLGGLAGNEQFFGPGTRLTVL.

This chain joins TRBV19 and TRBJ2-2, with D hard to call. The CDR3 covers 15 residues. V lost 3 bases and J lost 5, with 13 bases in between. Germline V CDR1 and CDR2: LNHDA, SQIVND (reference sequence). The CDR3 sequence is CASSIQVFATGELFF. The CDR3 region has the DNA TGTGCCAGTAGTATTCAGGTCTTCGCGACCGGGGAGCTGTTTTTT.

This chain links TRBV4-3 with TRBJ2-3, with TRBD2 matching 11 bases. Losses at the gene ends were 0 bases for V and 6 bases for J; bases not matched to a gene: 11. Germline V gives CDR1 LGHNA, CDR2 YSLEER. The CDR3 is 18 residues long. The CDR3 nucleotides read TGCGCCAGCAGCCAAGATTTGGGACTAGCGGCCTTTATTGATACGCAGTATTTT. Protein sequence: CASSQDLGLAAFIDTQYF.

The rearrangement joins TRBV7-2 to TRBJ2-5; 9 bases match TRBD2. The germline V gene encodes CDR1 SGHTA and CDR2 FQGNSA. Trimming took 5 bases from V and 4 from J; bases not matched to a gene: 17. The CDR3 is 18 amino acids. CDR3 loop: CASSPGAVFAGGRETQYF. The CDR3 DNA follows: TGTGCCAGCAGCCCTGGGGCGGTTTTCGCGGGGGGGAGAGAGACCCAGTACTTC.

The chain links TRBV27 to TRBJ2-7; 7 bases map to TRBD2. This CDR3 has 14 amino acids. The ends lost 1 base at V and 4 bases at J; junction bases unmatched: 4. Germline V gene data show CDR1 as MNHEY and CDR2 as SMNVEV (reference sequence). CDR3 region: CASSLFGGGYEQYF. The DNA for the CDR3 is TGTGCCAGCAGTTTATTCGGGGGAGGGTACGAGCAGTACTTC.

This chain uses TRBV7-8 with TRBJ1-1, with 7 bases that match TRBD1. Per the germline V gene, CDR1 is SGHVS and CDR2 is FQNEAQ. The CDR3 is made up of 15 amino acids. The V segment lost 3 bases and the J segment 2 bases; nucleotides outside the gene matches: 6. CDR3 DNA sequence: TGTGCCAGCAGCTTGCGACAGGGTAGAAACACTGAAGCTTTCTTT. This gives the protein CASSLRQGRNTEAFF.

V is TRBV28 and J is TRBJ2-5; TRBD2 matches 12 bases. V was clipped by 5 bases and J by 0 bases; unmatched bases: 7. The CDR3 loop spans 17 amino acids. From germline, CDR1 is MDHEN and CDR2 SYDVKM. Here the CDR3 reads CASSDLAGGPYQETQYF. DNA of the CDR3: TGTGCCAGCAGTGACCTAGCGGGAGGGCCATACCAAGAGACCCAGTACTTC.

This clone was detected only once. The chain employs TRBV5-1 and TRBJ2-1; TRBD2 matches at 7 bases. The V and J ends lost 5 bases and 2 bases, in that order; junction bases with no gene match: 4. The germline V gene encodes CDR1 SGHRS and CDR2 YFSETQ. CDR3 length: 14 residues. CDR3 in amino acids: CASRAGETYNEQFF. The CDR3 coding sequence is TGCGCCAGCAGGGCGGGAGAAACCTACAATGAGCAGTTCTTC.

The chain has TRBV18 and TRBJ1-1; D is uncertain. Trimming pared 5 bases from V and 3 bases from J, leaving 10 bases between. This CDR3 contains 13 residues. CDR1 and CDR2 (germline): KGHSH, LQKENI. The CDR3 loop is CASSSGEDTEAFF. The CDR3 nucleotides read TGTGCCAGCTCATCCGGAGAGGACACTGAAGCTTTCTTT. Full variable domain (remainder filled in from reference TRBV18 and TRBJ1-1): NAGVMQNPRHLVRRRGQEARLRCSPMKGHSHVYWYRQLPEEGLKFMVYLQKENIIDESGMPKERFSAEFPKEGPSILRIQQVVRGDSAAYFCASSSGEDTEAFFGQGTRLTVV.

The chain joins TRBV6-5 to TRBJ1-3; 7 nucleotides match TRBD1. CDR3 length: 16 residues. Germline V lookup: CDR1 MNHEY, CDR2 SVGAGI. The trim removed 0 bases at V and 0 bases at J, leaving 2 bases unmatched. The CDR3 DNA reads TGTGCCAGCAGTTACTCGGGACAGATCTCTGGAAACACCATATATTTT. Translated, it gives CASSYSGQISGNTIYF.

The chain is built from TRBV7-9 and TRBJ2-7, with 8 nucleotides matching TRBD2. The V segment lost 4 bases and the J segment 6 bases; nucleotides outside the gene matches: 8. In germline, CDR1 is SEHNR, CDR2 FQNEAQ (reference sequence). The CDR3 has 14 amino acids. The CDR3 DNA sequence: TGTGCCAGCAGCTCCCGTGGACTAGCATTCGAGCAGTACTTC. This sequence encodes CASSSRGLAFEQYF.

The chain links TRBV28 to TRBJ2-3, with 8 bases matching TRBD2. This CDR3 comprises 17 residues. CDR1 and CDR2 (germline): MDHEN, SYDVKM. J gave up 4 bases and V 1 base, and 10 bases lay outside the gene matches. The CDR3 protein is CASSLSRGRFPADTQYF. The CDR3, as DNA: TGTGCCAGCAGTTTATCACGCGGGAGGTTTCCCGCAGATACGCAGTATTTT.

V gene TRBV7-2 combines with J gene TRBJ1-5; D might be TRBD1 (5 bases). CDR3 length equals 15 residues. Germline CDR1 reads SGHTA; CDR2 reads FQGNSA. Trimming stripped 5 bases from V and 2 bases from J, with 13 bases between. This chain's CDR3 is CASSQGLWGNQPQHF. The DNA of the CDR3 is TGTGCCAGCAGCCAGGGTTTATGGGGCAATCAGCCCCAGCATTTT.

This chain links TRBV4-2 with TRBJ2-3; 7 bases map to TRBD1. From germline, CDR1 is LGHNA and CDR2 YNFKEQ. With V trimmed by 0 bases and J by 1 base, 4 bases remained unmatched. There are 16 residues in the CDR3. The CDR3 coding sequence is TGTGCCAGCAGCCAAGATCAGGGGGACGGCACAGATACGCAGTATTTT. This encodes CASSQDQGDGTDTQYF.

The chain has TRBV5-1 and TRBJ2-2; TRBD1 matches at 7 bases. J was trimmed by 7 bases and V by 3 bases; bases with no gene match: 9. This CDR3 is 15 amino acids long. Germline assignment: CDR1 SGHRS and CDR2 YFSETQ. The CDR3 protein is CASSYQDRAGGELFF. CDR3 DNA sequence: TGCGCCAGCAGCTACCAAGACAGGGCGGGCGGGGAGCTGTTTTTT.